The 9 T cell receptor beta chains given below trace back to one sample, sequenced in a study of naive and memory T cell subsets. General study findings and limits: A few larger clonotypes appeared in naive repertoires, especially CD8, possibly memory cells re-expressing CD45RA.

The beta constant-region primer was an equimolar mix of two oligonucleotides covering TRBC1 and TRBC2. Four rounds of PCR amplified the ligated cDNA using nested alpha and beta constant-region primers plus SP2. MiXCR, applied by TCRdb to the UMI-ligation and nested PCR reads, yields one record per CDR3 protein. The table lists roughly 99,000 distinct CDR3 sequences, approximately 11% of them singletons. These receptors' targets are unknown. The sequenced sample consisted of naive CD4+ T cells from blood. Source of these receptors: a human donor in good health.

Only a few counts were recorded for this clonotype. The chain employs TRBV12-3 or TRBV12-4 and TRBJ2-3; D is ambiguous. The CDR3 extends over 13 amino acids. Trimming took 6 bases from V and 10 from J, leaving 17 bases between them. The CDR3 bases are TGTGCCAGCAGGCAAAACTGGGAAGGTCCGCAGTATTTT. It is translated as CASRQNWEGPQYF.

The sample holds many counts of this clonotype. The chain links TRBV20-1 to TRBJ1-5, with 8 bases fitting TRBD1. Germline CDR1 DFQATT, CDR2 SNEGSKA (reference sequence). Unmatched junction bases numbered 6, after V lost 2 bases and J lost 6 bases. The CDR3 extends over 14 amino acids. The CDR3 region is CSARNPGQVQPQHF. In DNA, the CDR3 is TGCAGTGCTAGAAATCCGGGACAGGTTCAGCCCCAGCATTTT.

This clonotype has only a few counts. This sequence joins TRBV7-2 and TRBJ2-3; perhaps TRBD2 as D (6 bases). Germline-derived CDR1 and CDR2 are SGHTA and FQGNSA. The ends were cut back, 4 bases at V and 3 bases at J, with 17 bases in the middle. This CDR3 comprises 16 residues. The CDR3 DNA reads TGTGCCAGCAGCTCTCAACGCGGGGTCACTACAGATACGCAGTATTTT. The encoded protein is CASSSQRGVTTDTQYF.

The chain links TRBV5-1 to TRBJ1-4, with D uncertain. Per germline, CDR1 SGHRS and CDR2 YFSETQ. V lost 0 bases, J lost 0 bases, and 9 bases lay in between. CDR3 length equals 16 residues. CDR3 residues: CASSLDGFATNEKLFF. CDR3 DNA: TGCGCCAGCAGCTTGGACGGGTTTGCAACTAATGAAAAACTGTTTTTT.

The sample holds a few counts of this clonotype. This chain connects TRBV20-1 to TRBJ1-1; tentatively, D is TRBD1 (6 bases). This CDR3 spans 13 amino acids. The V end lost 1 base, the J end lost 3 bases, and 9 bases lay between the germline ends. Per the germline V gene, CDR1 is DFQATT and CDR2 is SNEGSKA (reference sequence). The CDR3 reads CSARVPGDTEAFF. The CDR3 region has the DNA TGCAGTGCTAGAGTCCCAGGGGACACTGAAGCTTTCTTT.

This chain links TRBV12-3 or TRBV12-4 with TRBJ2-7; 7 bases are shared with TRBD1. V lost 2 bases and J lost 5; bases outside the gene matches: 3. The CDR3 length is 13 residues. CDR3 residues: CASSLTGADEQYF. The CDR3 coding sequence is TGTGCCAGCAGTTTAACAGGGGCAGACGAGCAGTACTTC.

Regarding this clonotype: The CDR3 carries no conserved terminal phenylalanine or tryptophan, so it likely arises from a read error. V is TRBV12-3 or TRBV12-4 and J is TRBJ2-7; TRBD1 might be the D (6 bases). This CDR3 comprises 14 residues. V dropped 7 bases and J dropped 6 bases, with 19 bases sitting between them. The CDR3 spells CASNPQGRSTEQYS. The DNA for the CDR3 is TGTGCCAGCAACCCACAGGGAAGGTCGACCGAGCAGTACTCC.

This clonotype was seen only a few times. The V gene is TRBV7-6, the J gene TRBJ2-7; 7 nucleotides line up with TRBD1. The trim removed 5 bases at V and 4 bases at J, leaving 2 bases unmatched. The CDR3 is 12 residues long. CDR1 and CDR2 from the germline V gene are SGHVS and FNYEAQ. CDR3 loop: CASSKDRYEQYF. In nucleotides, the CDR3 is TGTGCCAGCAGCAAGGACAGGTACGAGCAGTACTTC.

The chain joins TRBV19 to TRBJ1-4; the D is unclear. The V gene's germline CDR1 is LNHDA and CDR2 SQIVND (reference sequence). Trimming took off 5 bases at V and 2 bases at J, with 12 bases between the two ends. The CDR3 extends over 15 amino acids. CDR3 region: CASSALPGTNEKLFF. CDR3 coding DNA: TGTGCCAGTAGTGCCCTGCCGGGGACTAATGAAAAACTGTTTTTT.